Included here is one T cell receptor (beta chain) sequence, with context. The sample holds many counts of this clonotype. Its antigen remains undetermined. Base qualities are missing; no much larger clone stands one base away. The treatment or condition label on this specimen signifies: allogeneic hematopoietic cell transplantation with graft depleted of TCRalphabeta T cells and CD19 B cells. The children who served as transplant recipients had been given grafts of TCRalphabeta/CD19-depleted allogeneic hematopoietic cells. The source of the sample is a study of T-cell reconstitution after alpha-beta-depleted transplantation in children (TCRdb year 2016). Study-wide context: Using TCR repertoire profiling, the study quantitatively followed how T-cell immune reconstitution unfolded in children after TCRalphabeta/CD19-depleted allogeneic hematopoietic cell transplantation. Study-wide conclusions, independent of this receptor: The frequencies of hyperexpanded clones fell over the following months, and after one year, T-cell counts and TCRbeta diversity were mostly attributed to newly produced T cells. The high TCRbeta diversity at day 60 in some patients was ascribed to recipient T cells and intrathymic progenitors that had survived conditioning. The apparently early alphabetaT-cell count recovery about two months after transplant was reportedly dependent on only several hundred rapidly expanded clones derived from non-depleted graft cells.

Library method: PCR. This sample was sequenced with an Illumina HiSeq 2500. TCR libraries were prepared with molecular barcoding, using unique molecular identifiers to normalize TCRbeta repertoire quantification. TCRdb reran the public reads through fastp at Q25 and MiXCR, keeping productive beta chains. Every CDR3 protein is listed once, alongside the most common genes and DNA of its rows. This sample is represented by hundreds of thousands of distinct CDR3 sequences; 13% of them were singletons. Around 0.76% of the sample goes to the ten largest clones. A distance of 12 bases separates the germline ends of V and J, which lose 3 bases and 9 bases respectively. CDR1 and CDR2 are read off the germline V gene (reference sequence) as DFQATT and SNEGSKA. Its CDR3 holds 12 amino acids, cysteine through phenylalanine. Only CDR3 DNA is held: 36 bases, read in frame from base 1.

The chain uses TRBV20-1 and TRBJ2-1; there is no confident call for the D gene. Here the sequenced sample was PBMCs, taken before TCRalphabeta/CD19-depleted stem cell transplant. This TCR was recovered from a girl aged 2-9 years with congenital amegakaryocytic thrombocytopenia, due to receive a stem cell transplant. The CDR3 amino acid sequence is: CSARGRDAEQFF. The DNA reads TGCAGTGCTAGGGGTAGGGATGCTGAGCAGTTCTTC.